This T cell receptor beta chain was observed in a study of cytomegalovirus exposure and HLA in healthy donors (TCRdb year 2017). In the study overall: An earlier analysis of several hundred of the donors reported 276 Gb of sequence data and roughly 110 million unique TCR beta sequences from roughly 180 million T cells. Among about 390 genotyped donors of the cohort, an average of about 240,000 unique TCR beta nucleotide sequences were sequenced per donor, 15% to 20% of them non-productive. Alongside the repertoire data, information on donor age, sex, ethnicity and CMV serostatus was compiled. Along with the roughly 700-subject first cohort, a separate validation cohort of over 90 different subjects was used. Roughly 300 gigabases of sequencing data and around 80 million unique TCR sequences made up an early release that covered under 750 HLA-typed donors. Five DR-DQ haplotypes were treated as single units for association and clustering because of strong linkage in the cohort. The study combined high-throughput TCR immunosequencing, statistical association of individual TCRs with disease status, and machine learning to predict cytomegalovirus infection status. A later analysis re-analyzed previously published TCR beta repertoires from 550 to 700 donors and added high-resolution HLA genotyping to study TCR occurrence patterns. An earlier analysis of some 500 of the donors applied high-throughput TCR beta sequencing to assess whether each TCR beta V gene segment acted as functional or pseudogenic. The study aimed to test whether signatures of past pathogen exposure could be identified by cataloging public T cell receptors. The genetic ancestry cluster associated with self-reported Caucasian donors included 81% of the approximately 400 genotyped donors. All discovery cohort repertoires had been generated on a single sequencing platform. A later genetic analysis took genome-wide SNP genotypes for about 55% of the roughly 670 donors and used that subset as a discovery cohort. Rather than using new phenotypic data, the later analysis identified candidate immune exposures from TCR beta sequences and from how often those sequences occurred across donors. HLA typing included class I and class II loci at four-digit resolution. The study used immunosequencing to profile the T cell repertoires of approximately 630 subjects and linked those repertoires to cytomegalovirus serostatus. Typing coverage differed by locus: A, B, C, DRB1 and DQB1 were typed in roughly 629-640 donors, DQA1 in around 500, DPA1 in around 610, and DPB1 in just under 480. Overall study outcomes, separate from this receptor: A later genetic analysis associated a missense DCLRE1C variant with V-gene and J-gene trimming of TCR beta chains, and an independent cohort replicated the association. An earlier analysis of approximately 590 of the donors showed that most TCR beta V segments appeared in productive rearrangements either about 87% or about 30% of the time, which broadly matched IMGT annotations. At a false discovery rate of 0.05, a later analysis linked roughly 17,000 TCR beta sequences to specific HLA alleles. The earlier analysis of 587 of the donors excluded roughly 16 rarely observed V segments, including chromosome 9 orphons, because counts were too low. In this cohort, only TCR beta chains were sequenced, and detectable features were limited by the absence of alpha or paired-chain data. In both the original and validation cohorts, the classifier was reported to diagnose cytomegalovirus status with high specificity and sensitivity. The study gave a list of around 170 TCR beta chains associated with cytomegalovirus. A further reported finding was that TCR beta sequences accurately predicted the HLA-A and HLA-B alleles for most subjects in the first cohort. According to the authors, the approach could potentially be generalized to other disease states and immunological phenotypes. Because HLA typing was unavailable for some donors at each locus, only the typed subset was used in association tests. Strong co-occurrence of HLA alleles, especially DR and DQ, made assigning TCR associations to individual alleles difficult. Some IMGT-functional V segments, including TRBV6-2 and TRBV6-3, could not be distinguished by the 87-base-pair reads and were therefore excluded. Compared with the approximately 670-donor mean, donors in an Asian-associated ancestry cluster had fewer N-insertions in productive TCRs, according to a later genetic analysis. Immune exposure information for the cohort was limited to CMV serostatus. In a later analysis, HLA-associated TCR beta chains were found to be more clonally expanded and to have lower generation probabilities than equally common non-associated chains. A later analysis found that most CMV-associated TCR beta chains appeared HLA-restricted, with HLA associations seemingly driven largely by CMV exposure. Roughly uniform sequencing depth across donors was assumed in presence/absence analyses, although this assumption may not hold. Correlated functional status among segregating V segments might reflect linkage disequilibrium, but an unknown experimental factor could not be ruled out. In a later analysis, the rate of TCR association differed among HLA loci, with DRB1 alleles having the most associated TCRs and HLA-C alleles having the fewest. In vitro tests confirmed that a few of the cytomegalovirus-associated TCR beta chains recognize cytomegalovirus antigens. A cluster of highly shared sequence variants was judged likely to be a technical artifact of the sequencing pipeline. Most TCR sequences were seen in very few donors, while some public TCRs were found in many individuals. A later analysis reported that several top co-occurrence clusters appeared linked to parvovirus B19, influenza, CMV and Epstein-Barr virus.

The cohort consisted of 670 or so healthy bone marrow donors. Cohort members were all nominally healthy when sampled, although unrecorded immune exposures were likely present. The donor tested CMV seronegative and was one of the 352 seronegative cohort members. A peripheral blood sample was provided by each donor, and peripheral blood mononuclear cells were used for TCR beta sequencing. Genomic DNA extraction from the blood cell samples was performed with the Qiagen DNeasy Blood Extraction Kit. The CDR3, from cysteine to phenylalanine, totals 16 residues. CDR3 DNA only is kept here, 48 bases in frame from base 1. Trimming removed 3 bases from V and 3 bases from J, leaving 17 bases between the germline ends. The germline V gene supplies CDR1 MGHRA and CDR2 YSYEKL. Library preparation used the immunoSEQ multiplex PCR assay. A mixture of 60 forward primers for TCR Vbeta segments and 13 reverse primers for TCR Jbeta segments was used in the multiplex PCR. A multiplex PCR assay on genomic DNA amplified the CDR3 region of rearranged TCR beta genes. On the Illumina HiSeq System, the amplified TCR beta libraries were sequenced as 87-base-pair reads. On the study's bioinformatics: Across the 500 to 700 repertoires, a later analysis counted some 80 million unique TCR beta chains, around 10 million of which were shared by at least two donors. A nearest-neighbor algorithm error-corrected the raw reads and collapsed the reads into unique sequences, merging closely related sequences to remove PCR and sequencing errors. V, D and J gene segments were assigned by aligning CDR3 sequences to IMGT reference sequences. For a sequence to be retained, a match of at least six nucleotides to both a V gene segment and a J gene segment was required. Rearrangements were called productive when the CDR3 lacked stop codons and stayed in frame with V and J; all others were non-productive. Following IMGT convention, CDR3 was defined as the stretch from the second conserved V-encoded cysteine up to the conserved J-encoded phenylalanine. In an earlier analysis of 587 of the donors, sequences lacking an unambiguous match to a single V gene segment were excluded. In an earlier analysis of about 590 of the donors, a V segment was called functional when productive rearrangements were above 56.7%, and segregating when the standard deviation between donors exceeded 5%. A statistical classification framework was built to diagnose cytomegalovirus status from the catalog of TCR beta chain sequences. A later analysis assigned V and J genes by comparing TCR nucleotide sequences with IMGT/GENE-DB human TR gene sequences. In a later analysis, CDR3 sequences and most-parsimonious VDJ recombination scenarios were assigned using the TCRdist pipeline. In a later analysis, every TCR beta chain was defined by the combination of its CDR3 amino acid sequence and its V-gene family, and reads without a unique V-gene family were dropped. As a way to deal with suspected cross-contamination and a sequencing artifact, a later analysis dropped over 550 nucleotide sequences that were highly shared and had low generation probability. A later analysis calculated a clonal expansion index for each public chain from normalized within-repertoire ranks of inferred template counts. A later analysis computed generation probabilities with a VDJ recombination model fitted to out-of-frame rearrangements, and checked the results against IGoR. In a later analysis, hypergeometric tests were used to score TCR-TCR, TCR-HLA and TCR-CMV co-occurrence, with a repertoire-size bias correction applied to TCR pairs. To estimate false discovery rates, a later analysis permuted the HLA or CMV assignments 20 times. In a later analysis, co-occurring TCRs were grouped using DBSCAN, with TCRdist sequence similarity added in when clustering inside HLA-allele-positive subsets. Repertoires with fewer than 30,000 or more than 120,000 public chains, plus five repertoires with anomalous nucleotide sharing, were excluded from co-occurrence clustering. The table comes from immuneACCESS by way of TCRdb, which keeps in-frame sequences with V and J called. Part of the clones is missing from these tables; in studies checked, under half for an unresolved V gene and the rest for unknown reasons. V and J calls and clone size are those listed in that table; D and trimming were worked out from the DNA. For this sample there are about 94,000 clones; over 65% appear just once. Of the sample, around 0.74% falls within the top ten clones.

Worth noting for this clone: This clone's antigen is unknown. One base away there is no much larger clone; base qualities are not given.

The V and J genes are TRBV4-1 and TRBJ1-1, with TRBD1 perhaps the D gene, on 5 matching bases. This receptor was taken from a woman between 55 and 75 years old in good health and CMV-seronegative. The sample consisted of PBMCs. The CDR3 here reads CASSQWGGAQDTEAFF. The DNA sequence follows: TGCGCCAGCAGCCAGTGGGGGGGTGCACAGGACACTGAAGCTTTCTTT.